The subject of this entry is one T cell receptor (beta chain). Its antigen is not known. CDR3 size: 17 residues. Germline lookup yields CDR1 SEHNR and CDR2 FQNEAQ (reference sequence). V was shortened by 2 bases and J by 0 bases, with 14 bases between the two germline ends. Assay used: immunoSEQ multiplex PCR; TCRdb lists only in-frame clones, some missing. The data contain approximately 140,000 clones, less than 90% of them singletons. Healthy donors had no documented immune events, such as infections, while sampled. The data derive from a study of identifying expanded T cells in peripheral blood. Study findings and constraints: Differentially abundant clones: roughly 1.3 between replicates, 16.4 at approximately 14 days, under 25 at four. Across healthy donors, higher total template counts meant significantly greater approximately two-week count variance.

This TCR was recovered from a person between 18 and 75 years old in good health. Sequenced material: blood. V is TRBV7-9 and J is TRBJ2-1, with D perhaps being TRBD1 or TRBD2 (5 bases each). In DNA, the CDR3 is TGTGCCAGCAGCTTAAGGGGAGCCCGGAGCTCCTACAATGAGCAGTTCTTC. Protein product: CASSLRGARSSYNEQFF.